This TCR beta chain was observed in a study of shared clonotypes between healthy human individuals. Findings and limits, study-wide: Sorted-subset samples were not fully sequenced, rarefaction indicated. Only blood underwent sampling, and tissue repertoires likely differ.

As concerns this clone: The antigen remains unidentified.

The CDR3 covers 11 residues. V lost 4 bases, J lost 4 bases, and 5 bases lay in between. Per germline, CDR1 MNHEY and CDR2 SMNVEV (reference sequence). The table came from immunoSEQ multiplex PCR; TCRdb's copy has only in-frame clones and leaves some out. The table records some 650,000 clones, more than 95% of them present only once. The sequencing input was naive CD4+ T cells sorted from blood. Subset noted: CD45RA+ positively selected. The origin of this receptor is a woman under 40 in good health. This sequence joins TRBV27 and TRBJ2-7; no clear D. The CDR3: CASSSRYEQYF. CDR3 bases: TGTGCCAGCAGTTCAAGATACGAGCAGTACTTC.